The 11 T cell receptor beta chains listed next were all sequenced from one sample in a study of cytomegalovirus exposure and HLA in healthy donors. Use of 60 Vbeta and 13 Jbeta primers characterized the PCR. TCRdb keeps only in-frame clones here, not all; method: immunoSEQ multiplex PCR. The data contain 150,000 to 200,000 clones, 70% to 80% of them singletons. The specimen sequenced was PBMCs. The origin of the receptors is a woman in her 40s in good health and CMV-seronegative.

This rearrangement joins TRBV2 to TRBJ2-5; TRBD2 matches 8 bases. The CDR3 is made up of 17 amino acids. The J segment lost 5 bases and the V segment lost 8 bases, leaving 19 bases of the junction unmatched. Germline V lookup: CDR1 SNHLY, CDR2 FYNNEI. The CDR3 loop reads CASWPGTRRTRGETQYF. CDR3 in DNA: TGTGCCAGCTGGCCCGGGACTAGAAGGACCCGCGGGGAGACCCAGTACTTC.

This clone was seen a handful of times. J is TRBJ2-5 and V is TRBV10-3, with D perhaps TRBD2 (6 bases). The germline V gene has CDR1 ENHRY and CDR2 SYGVKD. V dropped 6 bases and J dropped 7 bases, with 12 bases sitting between them. CDR3 size: 12 residues. DNA for the CDR3: TGTGCCATCAGCCGGGACTTTGGGACCCAGTACTTC. Its translation is CAISRDFGTQYF.

This clone came up once. The genes are TRBV21-1 and TRBJ1-6; TRBD1, the D gene given by the table, was not confirmed from the DNA. TRBV21-1 is described as a pseudogene. The CDR3 extends over 13 amino acids. The DNA of the CDR3 is TGTGCCATAGAGATGACAGTGACATTCCCCCTCCACTTT. Its protein is CAIEMTVTFPLHF.

The chain recombines TRBV19 with TRBJ2-2; 7 bases align to TRBD2. In germline, CDR1 is LNHDA, CDR2 SQIVND (reference sequence). The V and J ends lost 10 bases and 7 bases, in that order; junction bases with no gene match: 9. This CDR3 region has 13 residues. The CDR3 bases are TGTGCCACCGACCCTGGGGGGGGCGGGGAGCTGTTTTTT. Protein: CATDPGGGGELFF.

The V call is TRBV6-5, the J call TRBJ2-5; 7 bases align to TRBD2. CDR3 length equals 15 residues. The germline gives CDR1 MNHEY, CDR2 SVGAGI. J gave up 4 bases and V 2 bases, and 7 bases lay outside the gene matches. CDR3 DNA sequence: TGTGCCAGCAGTTACAGCCGGGGGGAAGGAGAGACCCAGTACTTC. It yields the protein CASSYSRGEGETQYF.

This chain connects TRBV7-9 to TRBJ1-2; the D gene is possibly TRBD1 (6 bases). This CDR3 has 14 amino acids. Germline CDR1 SEHNR, CDR2 FQNEAQ (reference sequence). V lost 2 bases and J 5 bases, leaving 12 bases between the germline ends. In nucleotides, the CDR3 is TGTGCCAGCAGCTTAACGCAGGGGTGGTATGGCTACACCTTC. Translation: CASSLTQGWYGYTF.

The genes are TRBV5-1 and TRBJ2-5; a weak D match, TRBD1 (6 bases). Trimming pared 4 bases from V and 1 base from J, leaving 14 bases between. Germline V lookup: CDR1 SGHRS, CDR2 YFSETQ. The CDR3 is 15 amino acids. CDR3 sequence reads: CASSGDQGFQETQYF. CDR3 DNA sequence: TGCGCCAGCAGCGGGGATCAGGGGTTCCAAGAGACCCAGTACTTC.

The chain links TRBV19 to TRBJ2-7; the D is unclear. The V and J ends lost 7 bases and 0 bases respectively, with 10 bases between them. Germline lookup yields CDR1 LNHDA and CDR2 SQIVND (reference sequence). The CDR3 totals 13 residues. The CDR3, as DNA: TGTGCCAGTACCTCAAGAGCCTCCTACGAGCAGTACTTC. Translation gives CASTSRASYEQYF.

V is TRBV2 and J is TRBJ1-2; D remains ambiguous. This CDR3 region has 12 residues. CDR1 is SNHLY and CDR2 is FYNNEI in the germline V gene. The CDR3 DNA sequence: TGTCCCACAATGGAGGAAAATTATGGCTACACCTTC. It is translated as CPTMEENYGYTF.

This chain connects TRBV5-4 to TRBJ2-1; a possible D gene is TRBD1 (5 bases). This CDR3 has 15 amino acids. V was cut by 3 bases and J by 0 bases, with 10 bases left in between. CDR1 and CDR2 (germline): SGHNT, YYREEE (reference sequence). The CDR3 bases are TGTGCCAGCAGCTCAGGGATCAGCTCCTACAATGAGCAGTTCTTC. Amino acids: CASSSGISSYNEQFF.

A few counts support this clone. The genes are TRBV13 and TRBJ2-5, with a tentative D call TRBD2 (5 bases). The germline V and J ends were trimmed by 7 bases and 4 bases, with 10 bases remaining between them. In germline, CDR1 is PRHDT, CDR2 FYEKMQ (reference sequence). This CDR3 comprises 12 residues. The CDR3 DNA follows: TGTGCCAGCACCTCGGCGGGAGAGACCCAGTACTTC. Amino acids: CASTSAGETQYF.